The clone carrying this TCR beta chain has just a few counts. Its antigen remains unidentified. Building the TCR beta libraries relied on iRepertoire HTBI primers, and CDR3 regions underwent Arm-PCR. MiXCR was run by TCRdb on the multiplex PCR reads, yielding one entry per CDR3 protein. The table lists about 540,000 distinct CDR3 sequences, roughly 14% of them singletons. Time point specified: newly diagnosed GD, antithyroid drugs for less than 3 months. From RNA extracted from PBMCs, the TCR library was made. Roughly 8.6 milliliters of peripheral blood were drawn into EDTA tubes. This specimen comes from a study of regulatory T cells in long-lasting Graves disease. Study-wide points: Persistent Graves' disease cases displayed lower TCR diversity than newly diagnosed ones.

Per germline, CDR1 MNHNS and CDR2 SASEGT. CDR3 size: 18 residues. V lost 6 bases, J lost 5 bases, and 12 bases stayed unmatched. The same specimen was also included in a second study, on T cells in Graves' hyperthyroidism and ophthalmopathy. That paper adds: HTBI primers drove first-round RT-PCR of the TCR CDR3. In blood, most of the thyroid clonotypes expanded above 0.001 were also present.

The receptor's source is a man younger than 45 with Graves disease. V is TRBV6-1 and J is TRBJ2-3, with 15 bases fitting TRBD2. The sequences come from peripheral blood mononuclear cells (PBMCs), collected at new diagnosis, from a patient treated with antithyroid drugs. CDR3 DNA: TGTGCCAGCAGGGCCACCGGACTAGCGGGAGGGGGTTTAGATACGCAGTATTTT. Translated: CASRATGLAGGGLDTQYF.